This record looks at one TCR beta chain sequence and its context. Its antigen is currently unknown. Measured with immunoSEQ multiplex PCR; TCRdb has only the in-frame clones, and not every one. The data contain 200,000 to 300,000 clones, more than 85% of them seen just once; the ten biggest clones take up 12%. This entry belongs to a study of cytomegalovirus exposure and HLA in healthy donors. Study-wide points: High sensitivity and specificity were reportedly achieved when the classifier diagnosed cytomegalovirus status.

The V gene's germline CDR1 is SNHLY and CDR2 FYNNEI. This CDR3 has 13 amino acids. V was shortened by 6 bases and J by 7 bases, with 13 bases between the two germline ends. This sequence originates from a young man in good health and CMV-seropositive. The genes are TRBV2 and TRBJ1-5, with a tentative D call TRBD1 (5 bases). The sequenced sample consisted of PBMCs. CDR3 amino acids: CASRPTARQPQHF. CDR3 sequence (DNA): TGTGCCAGCAGGCCGACAGCGAGGCAGCCCCAGCATTTT.